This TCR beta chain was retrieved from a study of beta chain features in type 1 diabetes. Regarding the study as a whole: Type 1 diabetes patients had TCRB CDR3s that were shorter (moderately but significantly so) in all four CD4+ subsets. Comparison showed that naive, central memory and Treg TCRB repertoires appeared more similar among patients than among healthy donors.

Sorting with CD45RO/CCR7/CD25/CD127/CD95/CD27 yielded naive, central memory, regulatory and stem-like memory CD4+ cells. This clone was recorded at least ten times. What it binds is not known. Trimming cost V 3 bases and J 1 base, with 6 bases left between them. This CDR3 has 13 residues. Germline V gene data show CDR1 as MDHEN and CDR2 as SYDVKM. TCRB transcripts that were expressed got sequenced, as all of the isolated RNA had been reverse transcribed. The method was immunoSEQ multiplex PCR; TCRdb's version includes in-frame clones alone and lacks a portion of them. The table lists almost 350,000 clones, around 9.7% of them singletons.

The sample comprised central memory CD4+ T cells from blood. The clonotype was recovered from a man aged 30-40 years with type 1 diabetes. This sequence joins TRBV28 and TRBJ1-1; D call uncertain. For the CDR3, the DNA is TGTGCCAGCAGTTTTTCTCCGAACACTGAAGCTTTCTTT. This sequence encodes CASSFSPNTEAFF.